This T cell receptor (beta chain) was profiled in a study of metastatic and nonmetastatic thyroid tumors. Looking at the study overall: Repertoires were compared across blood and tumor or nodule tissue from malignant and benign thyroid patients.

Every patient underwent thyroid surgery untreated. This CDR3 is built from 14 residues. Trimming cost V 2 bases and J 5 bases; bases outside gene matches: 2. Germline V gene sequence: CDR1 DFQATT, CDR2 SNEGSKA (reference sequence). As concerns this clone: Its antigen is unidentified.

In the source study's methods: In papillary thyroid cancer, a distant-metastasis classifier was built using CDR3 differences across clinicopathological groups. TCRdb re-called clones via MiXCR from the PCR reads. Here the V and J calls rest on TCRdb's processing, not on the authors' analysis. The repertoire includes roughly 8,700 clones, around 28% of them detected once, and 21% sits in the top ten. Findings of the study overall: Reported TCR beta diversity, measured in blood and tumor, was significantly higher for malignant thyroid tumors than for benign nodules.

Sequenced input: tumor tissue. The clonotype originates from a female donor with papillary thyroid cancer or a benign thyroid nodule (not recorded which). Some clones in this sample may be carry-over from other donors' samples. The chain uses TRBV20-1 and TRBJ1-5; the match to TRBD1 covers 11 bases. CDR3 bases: TGCAGTGCTAGAATGGGACAGGGGGATCAGCCCCAGCATTTT. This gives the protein CSARMGQGDQPQHF.